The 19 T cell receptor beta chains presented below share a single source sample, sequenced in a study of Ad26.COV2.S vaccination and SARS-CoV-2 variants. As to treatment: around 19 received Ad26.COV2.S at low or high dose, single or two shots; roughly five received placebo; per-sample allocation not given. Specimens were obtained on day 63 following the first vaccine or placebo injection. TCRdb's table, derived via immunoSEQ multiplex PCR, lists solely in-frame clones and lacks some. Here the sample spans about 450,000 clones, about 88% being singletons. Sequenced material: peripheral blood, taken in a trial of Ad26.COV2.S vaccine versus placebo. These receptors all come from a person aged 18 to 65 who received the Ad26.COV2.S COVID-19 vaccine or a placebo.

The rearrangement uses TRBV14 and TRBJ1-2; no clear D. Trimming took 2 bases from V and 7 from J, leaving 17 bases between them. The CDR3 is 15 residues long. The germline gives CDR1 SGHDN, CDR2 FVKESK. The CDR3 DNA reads TGTGCCAGCAGCCAATATCTGGGGTTATCTAGTGGCTACACCTTC. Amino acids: CASSQYLGLSSGYTF.

CDR3 in DNA: TGTGCCACCAGCCCCCGTTGGACCTCCTCATTAACAGATACGCAGTATTTT. Translation gives CATSPRWTSSLTDTQYF. The chain carries TRBV15 and TRBJ2-3, with no clear D. Germline-derived CDR1 and CDR2 are LNHNV and YYDKDF (reference sequence). With 5 bases removed from V and 3 bases from J, the gap between germline ends came to 21 bases. The CDR3 runs 17 residues.

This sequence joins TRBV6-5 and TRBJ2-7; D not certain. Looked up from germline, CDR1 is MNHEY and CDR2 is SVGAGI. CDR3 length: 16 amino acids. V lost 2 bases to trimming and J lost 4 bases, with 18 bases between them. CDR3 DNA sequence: TGTGCCAGCAGTTACCCGGGCCATCCCAACATATACGAGCAGTACGTC. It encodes CASSYPGHPNIYEQYV.

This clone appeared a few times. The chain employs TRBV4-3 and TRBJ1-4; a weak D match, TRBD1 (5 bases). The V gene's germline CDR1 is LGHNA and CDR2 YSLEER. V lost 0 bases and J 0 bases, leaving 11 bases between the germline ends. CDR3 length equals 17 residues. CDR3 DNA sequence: TGCGCCAGCAGCCAAGATCCGCGGGGGTCAACTAATGAAAAACTGTTTTTT. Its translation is CASSQDPRGSTNEKLFF.

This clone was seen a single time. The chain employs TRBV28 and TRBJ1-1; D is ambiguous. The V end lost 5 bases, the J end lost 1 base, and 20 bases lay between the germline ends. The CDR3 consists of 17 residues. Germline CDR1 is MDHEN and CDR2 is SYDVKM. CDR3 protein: CASSAQPRSWWNTEAFF. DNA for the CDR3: TGTGCCAGCAGTGCCCAGCCTCGCAGTTGGTGGAACACTGAAGCTTTCTTT.

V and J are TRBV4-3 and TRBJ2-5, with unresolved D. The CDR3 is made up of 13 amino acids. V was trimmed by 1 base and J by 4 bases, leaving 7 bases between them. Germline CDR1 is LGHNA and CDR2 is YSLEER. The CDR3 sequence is CASSQALGETQYF. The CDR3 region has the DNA TGCGCCAGCAGCCAAGCCTTAGGAGAGACCCAGTACTTC.

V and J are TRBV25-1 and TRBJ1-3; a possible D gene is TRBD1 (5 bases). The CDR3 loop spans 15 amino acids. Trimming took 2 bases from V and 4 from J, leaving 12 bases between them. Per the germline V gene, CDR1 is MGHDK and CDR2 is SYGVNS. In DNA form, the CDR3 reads TGTGCCAGCAGTGAACCAGGGTTTCCGGGAAACACCATATATTTT. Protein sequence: CASSEPGFPGNTIYF.

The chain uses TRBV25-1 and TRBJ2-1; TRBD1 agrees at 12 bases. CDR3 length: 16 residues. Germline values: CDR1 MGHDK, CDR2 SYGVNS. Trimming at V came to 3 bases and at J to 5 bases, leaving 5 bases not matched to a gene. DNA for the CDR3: TGTGCCAGCAGTGACGGGACAGGGGGCTCACACAATGAGCAGTTCTTC. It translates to CASSDGTGGSHNEQFF.

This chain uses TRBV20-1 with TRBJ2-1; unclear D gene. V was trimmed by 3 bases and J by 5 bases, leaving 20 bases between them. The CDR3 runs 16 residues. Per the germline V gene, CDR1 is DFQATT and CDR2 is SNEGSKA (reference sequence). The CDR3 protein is CSASRVETLGDNEQFF. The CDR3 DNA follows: TGCAGTGCTAGTCGGGTAGAGACCCTCGGCGACAATGAGCAGTTCTTC.

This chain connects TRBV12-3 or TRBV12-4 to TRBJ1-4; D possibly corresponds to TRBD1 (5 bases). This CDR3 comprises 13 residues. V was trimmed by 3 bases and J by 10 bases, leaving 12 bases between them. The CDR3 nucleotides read TGTGCCAGCAGTTTGTTGGGGGGGAGAAAACTGTTTTTT. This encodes CASSLLGGRKLFF.

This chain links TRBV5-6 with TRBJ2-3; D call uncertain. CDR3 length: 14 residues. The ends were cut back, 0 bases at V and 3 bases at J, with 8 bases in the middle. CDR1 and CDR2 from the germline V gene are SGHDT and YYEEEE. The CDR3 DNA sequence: TGTGCCAGCAGCTTGGAAGTGGGTACAGATACGCAGTATTTT. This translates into CASSLEVGTDTQYF.

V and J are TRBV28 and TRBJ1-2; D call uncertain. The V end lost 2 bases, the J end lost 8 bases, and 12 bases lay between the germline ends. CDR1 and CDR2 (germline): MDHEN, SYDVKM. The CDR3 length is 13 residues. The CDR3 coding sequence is TGTGCCAGCAGTTTACAAACGGCCTTAGGCTACACCTTC. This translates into CASSLQTALGYTF.

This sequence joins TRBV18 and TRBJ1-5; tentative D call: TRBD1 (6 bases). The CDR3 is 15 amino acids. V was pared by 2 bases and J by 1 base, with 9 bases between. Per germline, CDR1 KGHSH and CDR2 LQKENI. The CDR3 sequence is CASSPGGASNQPQHF. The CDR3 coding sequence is TGTGCCAGCTCACCAGGGGGCGCGAGCAATCAGCCCCAGCATTTT. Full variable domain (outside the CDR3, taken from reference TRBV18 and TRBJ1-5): NAGVMQNPRHLVRRRGQEARLRCSPMKGHSHVYWYRQLPEEGLKFMVYLQKENIIDESGMPKERFSAEFPKEGPSILRIQQVVRGDSAAYFCASSPGGASNQPQHFGDGTRLSIL.

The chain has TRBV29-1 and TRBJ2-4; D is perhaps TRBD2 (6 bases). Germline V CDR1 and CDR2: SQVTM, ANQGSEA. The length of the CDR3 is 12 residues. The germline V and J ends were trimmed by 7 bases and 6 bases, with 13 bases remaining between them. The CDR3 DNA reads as TGCAGCGCCGGGAGAAATGGAAACATTCAGTACTTC. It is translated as CSAGRNGNIQYF.

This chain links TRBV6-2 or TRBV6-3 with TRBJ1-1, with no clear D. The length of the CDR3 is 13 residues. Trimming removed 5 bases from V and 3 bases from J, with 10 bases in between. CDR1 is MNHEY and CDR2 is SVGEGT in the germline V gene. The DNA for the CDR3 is TGTGCCAGCAGTATTGACTCGGACACTGAAGCTTTCTTT. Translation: CASSIDSDTEAFF.

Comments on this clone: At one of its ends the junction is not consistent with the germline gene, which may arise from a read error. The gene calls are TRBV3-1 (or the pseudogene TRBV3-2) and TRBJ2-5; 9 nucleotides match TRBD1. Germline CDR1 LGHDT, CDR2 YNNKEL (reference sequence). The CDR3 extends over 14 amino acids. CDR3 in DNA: TGTGCCAGCAGCCAACGGACAGGGGAGGGCCCTGGTGACTTC. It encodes CASSQRTGEGPGDF.

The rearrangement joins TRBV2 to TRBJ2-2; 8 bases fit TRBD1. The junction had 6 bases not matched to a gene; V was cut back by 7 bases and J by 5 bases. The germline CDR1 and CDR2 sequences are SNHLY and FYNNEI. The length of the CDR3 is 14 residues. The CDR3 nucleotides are TGTGCCAGCAAGTACAGGGGGGCAACCGGGGAGCTGTTTTTT. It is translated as CASKYRGATGELFF. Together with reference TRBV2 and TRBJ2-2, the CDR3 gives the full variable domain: EPEVTQTPSHQVTQMGQEVILRCVPISNHLYFYWYRQILGQKVEFLVSFYNNEISEKSEIFDDQFSVERPDGSNFTLKIRSTKLEDSAMYFCASKYRGATGELFFGEGSRLTVL.

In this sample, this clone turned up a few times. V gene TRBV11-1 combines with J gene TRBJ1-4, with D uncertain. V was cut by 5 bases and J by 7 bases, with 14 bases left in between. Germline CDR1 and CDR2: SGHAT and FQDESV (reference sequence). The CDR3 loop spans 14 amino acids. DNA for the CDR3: TGTGCCAGCAGCCGATCGACGGGAGGTGAAAAACTGTTTTTT. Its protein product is CASSRSTGGEKLFF.

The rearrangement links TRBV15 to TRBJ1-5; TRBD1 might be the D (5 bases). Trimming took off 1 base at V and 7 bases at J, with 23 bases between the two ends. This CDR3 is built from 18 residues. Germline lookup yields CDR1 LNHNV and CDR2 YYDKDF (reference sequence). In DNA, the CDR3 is TGTGCCACCAGCAGAGTATTAACAGGTCGCCGGGCGGGGCAGCCCCAGCATTTT. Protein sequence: CATSRVLTGRRAGQPQHF.